What follows are 31 T cell receptor beta chains derived from one specimen sequenced in a study of regulatory T cells in long-lasting Graves disease. The time point: newly diagnosed GD, antithyroid drugs for less than 3 months. The TCR library was made from RNA extracted from PBMCs. Building of the TCR beta libraries involved iRepertoire HTBI primers and Arm-PCR of CDR3 regions. TCRdb re-analysed the multiplex PCR reads in MiXCR, keeping a single row per CDR3 protein. Of more than 450,000 distinct CDR3 sequences listed, approximately 12% are singletons. These data also featured in a second study, about T cells in Graves' hyperthyroidism and ophthalmopathy.

The material was peripheral blood mononuclear cells (PBMCs), obtained at new diagnosis, from a patient treated with antithyroid drugs. These receptors all come from a woman aged 30 to 39 with Graves disease.

This clonotype was seen many times. The rearrangement links TRBV18 to TRBJ2-2; D is undetermined. Trimming cost V 2 bases and J 1 base, with 5 bases left between them. The germline gives CDR1 KGHSH, CDR2 LQKENI. The CDR3 runs to 14 residues. CDR3 in DNA: TGTGCCAGCTCACCAAGGGAGAACACCGGGGAGCTGTTTTTT. Its protein product is CASSPRENTGELFF.

This clonotype has a count of ten or more. The CDR3 DNA sequence: TGCGCCAGCAGCCCCGGGACAGGCGCCACCGGGGAGCTGTTTTTT. Translated, it gives CASSPGTGATGELFF. This rearrangement joins TRBV5-1 to TRBJ2-2, with 8 bases aligning to TRBD1. The ends lost 4 bases at V and 4 bases at J; junction bases unmatched: 6. Germline CDR1 SGHRS, CDR2 YFSETQ. CDR3 length: 15 amino acids.

The sample holds many counts of this clonotype. The chain combines TRBV28 with TRBJ1-2; D may be TRBD1 (6 bases). The CDR3 covers 12 residues. The germline V and J ends were trimmed by 10 bases and 4 bases, with 13 bases remaining between them. The germline V gene has CDR1 MDHEN and CDR2 SYDVKM. The CDR3 is CATAWTVYGYTF. CDR3 DNA sequence: TGTGCCACCGCGTGGACAGTCTATGGCTACACCTTC.

Note on this clonotype: With only one base between it and a far larger clone, this is likely a read error. The V and J genes are TRBV7-9 and TRBJ2-2; D not certain. There are 17 residues in the CDR3. Germline loops: CDR1 SEHNR, CDR2 FQNEAQ (reference sequence). CDR3 loop: CVSSPRYDMPINRELFF. CDR3 bases: TGTGTCAGCAGCCCCCGATATGACATGCCAATAAACCGGGAGCTGTTTTTT.

This clonotype was found many times. V is TRBV12-3 or TRBV12-4 and J is TRBJ1-1; perhaps TRBD1 as D (6 bases). CDR3 length equals 13 residues. V gave up 2 bases and J gave up 6 bases, with 10 bases separating them. The CDR3 is CASSLQGSPEAFF. CDR3 nucleotide sequence: TGTGCCAGCAGTTTACAGGGGTCCCCTGAAGCTTTCTTT.

This clonotype was seen ten or more times. The V and J genes are TRBV20-1 and TRBJ2-1, with D unclear. V was pared by 3 bases and J by 3 bases, with 9 bases between. Germline CDR1 reads DFQATT; CDR2 reads SNEGSKA (reference sequence). There are 13 residues in the CDR3. In nucleotides, the CDR3 is TGCAGTGCTAGTTTGTCCTACTACAATGAGCAGTTCTTC. This encodes CSASLSYYNEQFF.

This clonotype appeared many times. This chain joins TRBV5-5 and TRBJ2-2; TRBD2 might be the D (6 bases). From germline, CDR1 is SGHKS and CDR2 YYEKEE (reference sequence). The CDR3 consists of 15 residues. The V end was cut by 3 bases, the J end by 5 bases, with 14 bases between. CDR3 amino acids: CASSWPGLKTGELFF. In DNA form, the CDR3 reads TGTGCCAGCAGCTGGCCGGGACTGAAGACCGGGGAGCTGTTTTTT.

This clonotype was seen at least ten times. The V gene is TRBV27, the J gene TRBJ2-7, with D possibly TRBD1 on 6 matching bases. Germline CDR1 and CDR2: MNHEY and SMNVEV (reference sequence). The CDR3 spans 13 residues. V dropped 6 bases and J dropped 5 bases, with 14 bases sitting between them. The CDR3 sequence is CASSPMTGDEQYF. As DNA, the CDR3 is TGTGCCAGCAGCCCTATGACAGGCGACGAGCAGTACTTC.

The V and J genes are TRBV11-2 and TRBJ2-5; possibly TRBD1 for D (7 bases). Germline CDR1 reads SGHAT; CDR2 reads FQNNGV. Trimming removed 5 bases at V and 5 bases at J, with 21 bases between. This CDR3 is built from 16 residues. In nucleotides, the CDR3 is TGTGCCAGCAGCCAAGATCTTAGGGCAGGGGGGGAGACCCAGTACTTC. This codes for CASSQDLRAGGETQYF.

There are many counts of this clonotype. CDR3 nucleotide sequence: TGCAGCGTTAAAACTAGCGGGAGGACCACAGATACGCAGTATTTT. Translated, it gives CSVKTSGRTTDTQYF. The rearrangement uses TRBV29-1 and TRBJ2-3, with 12 bases fitting TRBD2. The CDR3 sequence is 15 residues long. The J segment lost 2 bases and the V segment lost 5 bases, leaving 5 bases of the junction unmatched. Germline-derived CDR1 and CDR2 are SQVTM and ANQGSEA.

This clonotype was picked up a small number of times. The chain links TRBV27 to TRBJ2-3; 11 positions match TRBD2. J was trimmed by 3 bases and V by 6 bases; bases with no gene match: 2. This CDR3 contains 14 residues. Germline assignment: CDR1 MNHEY and CDR2 SMNVEV (reference sequence). The CDR3 reads CASRRLAGTDTQYF. The CDR3 DNA follows: TGTGCCAGCAGAAGACTAGCGGGAACAGATACGCAGTATTTT.

The sample holds a few counts of this clonotype. The J gene is TRBJ2-7, the V gene TRBV4-3, with D uncertain. V lost 0 bases, J lost 3 bases, and 6 bases lay in between. The CDR3 is 13 amino acids. Germline V gives CDR1 LGHNA, CDR2 YSLEER. CDR3 in DNA: TGCGCCAGCAGCCAAGATATAGTCTACGAGCAGTACTTC. Its protein is CASSQDIVYEQYF.

This clonotype was found many times. The chain is built from TRBV7-9 and TRBJ1-2; maybe TRBD1 (6 bases). There are 16 residues in the CDR3. Trimming took 3 bases from V and 0 from J, leaving 14 bases between them. The V gene's germline CDR1 is SEHNR and CDR2 FQNEAQ (reference sequence). CDR3 residues: CASSFGQLRPNYGYTF. The DNA for the CDR3 is TGTGCCAGCAGCTTCGGACAGTTGCGGCCTAACTATGGCTACACCTTC.

This clonotype was found many times. The chain recombines TRBV3-1 with TRBJ1-1, with D possibly TRBD1 on 6 matching bases. The CDR3 totals 17 residues. Germline V gene sequence: CDR1 LGHDT, CDR2 YNNKEL (reference sequence). Trimming stripped 1 base from V and 1 base from J, with 16 bases between. This CDR3 is CASSQVGGRHPNTEAFF. CDR3 nucleotides: TGTGCCAGCAGCCAAGTAGGGGGAAGGCATCCGAACACTGAAGCTTTCTTT.

Remarks on this clonotype: One end of the junction fails to match germline, which may point to a read error. CDR3 loop: CASSLRSTEALF. The CDR3 DNA reads TGTGCCAGCAGCCTTAGGTCTACTGAAGCTCTCTTT. The chain has TRBV3-1 and TRBJ1-1; D is unclear. Germline CDR1 LGHDT, CDR2 YNNKEL (reference sequence). The CDR3 sequence is 12 residues long. Full variable domain (remainder filled in from reference TRBV3-1 and TRBJ1-1): DTAVSQTPKYLVTQMGNDKSIKCEQNLGHDTMYWYKQDSKKFLKIMFSYNNKELIINETVPNRFSPKSPDKAHLNLHINSLELGDSAVYFCASSLRSTEALFGQGTRLTVV.

The chain is built from TRBV3-1 and TRBJ2-2; TRBD2 agrees at 7 bases. Per the germline V gene, CDR1 is LGHDT and CDR2 is YNNKEL (reference sequence). Trimming at V came to 6 bases and at J to 5 bases, leaving 6 bases not matched to a gene. The CDR3 spans 14 residues. The CDR3 loop is CASSPGLPTGELFF. The CDR3 nucleotides read TGTGCCAGCAGTCCGGGACTACCTACCGGGGAGCTGTTTTTT.

This clonotype showed up many times. V gene TRBV12-3 or TRBV12-4 combines with J gene TRBJ2-1; no definite D call. This CDR3 is built from 15 residues. The V gene lost 4 bases and the J gene lost 4 bases, with 14 bases spanning the gap. CDR3 nucleotide sequence: TGTGCCAGCAGTTCTGACCCAGGCGGATACAATGAGCAGTTCTTC. Translated, it gives CASSSDPGGYNEQFF.

This clonotype was seen a handful of times. The V gene is TRBV19, the J gene TRBJ2-3; unclear D gene. This CDR3 region has 14 residues. Between the trimmed V and J ends, which lost 5 bases and 4 bases, there was a span of 13 bases. Germline values: CDR1 LNHDA, CDR2 SQIVND (reference sequence). Here the CDR3 reads CASSFSTSADTQYF. Here the CDR3 DNA reads TGTGCCAGTAGTTTTTCTACGTCCGCAGATACGCAGTATTTT.

The sample holds many counts of this clonotype. The J gene is TRBJ2-7, the V gene TRBV27, with 16 bases aligning to TRBD2. From germline, CDR1 is MNHEY and CDR2 SMNVEV (reference sequence). V gave up 8 bases and J gave up 4 bases; unmatched junction bases: 5. CDR3 size: 15 residues. The CDR3 loop reads CASAGLAGGMYEQYF. Written as DNA, the CDR3 is TGTGCCAGCGCGGGACTAGCGGGAGGGATGTACGAGCAGTACTTC.

This clonotype was recorded a few times. The chain employs TRBV6-5 and TRBJ1-2; D gene ambiguous. In germline, CDR1 is MNHEY, CDR2 SVGAGI. Between the trimmed V and J ends, which lost 2 bases and 4 bases, there was a span of 8 bases. This CDR3 is built from 13 residues. The CDR3 sequence is CASSYARRYGYTF. In nucleotides, the CDR3 is TGTGCCAGCAGTTACGCCAGGCGCTATGGCTACACCTTC.

The genes are TRBV20-1 and TRBJ1-4; D remains unclear. The CDR3 spans 11 residues. CDR1 and CDR2 (germline): DFQATT, SNEGSKA (reference sequence). V lost 5 bases and J 7 bases, leaving 8 bases between the germline ends. CDR3 loop: CSASTAEKLFF. The DNA of the CDR3 is TGCAGTGCTTCGACGGCTGAAAAACTGTTTTTT.

This clonotype was detected many times. The chain has TRBV28 and TRBJ1-3, with 9 bases fitting TRBD1. There are 13 residues in the CDR3. V dropped 6 bases and J dropped 5; count of bases not matched to a gene: 2. Germline lookup yields CDR1 MDHEN and CDR2 SYDVKM. CDR3 coding DNA: TGTGCCAGCAGGGACAGGGGACGAAACACCATATATTTT. Amino acid sequence: CASRDRGRNTIYF.

This clonotype showed up many times. The chain couples TRBV20-1 to TRBJ2-5; 9 nucleotides align to TRBD2. The CDR3 is made up of 14 amino acids. Germline values: CDR1 DFQATT, CDR2 SNEGSKA (reference sequence). The trim removed 2 bases at V and 4 bases at J, leaving 5 bases unmatched. This chain's CDR3 is CSARRREGLETQYF. For the CDR3, the DNA is TGCAGTGCTAGACGGCGGGAGGGCCTAGAGACCCAGTACTTC.

The chain employs TRBV20-1 and TRBJ1-3, with 9 bases identical to TRBD1. Germline assignment: CDR1 DFQATT and CDR2 SNEGSKA (reference sequence). The CDR3 is 12 amino acids. J lost 8 bases, V lost 6 bases, and 5 bases had no gene match. CDR3 amino acids: CSAEGQGDTIYF. The CDR3 region has the DNA TGCAGTGCAGAGGGACAGGGAGACACCATATATTTT.

This clonotype was seen ten or more times. The chain carries TRBV2 and TRBJ1-5, with 9 positions matching TRBD1. The germline V gene has CDR1 SNHLY and CDR2 FYNNEI. The ends lost 5 bases at V and 6 bases at J; junction bases unmatched: 8. The CDR3 runs 15 residues. In nucleotides, the CDR3 is TGTGCCAGCAGTACCGGGACAGGGTTTCCTCAGCCCCAGCATTTT. Translation: CASSTGTGFPQPQHF.

This clonotype was recorded many times. The chain employs TRBV11-2 and TRBJ2-3; no clear D. Germline lookup yields CDR1 SGHAT and CDR2 FQNNGV. The CDR3 has 14 amino acids. V was cut by 6 bases and J by 2 bases, with 12 bases left in between. The CDR3, as DNA: TGTGCCAGCAGATGGACCGGCTTCACAGATACGCAGTATTTT. Translating gives CASRWTGFTDTQYF.

This clonotype was detected ten times or more. This chain joins TRBV29-1 and TRBJ1-2, with a weak D call TRBD1 (5 bases). Germline CDR1 SQVTM, CDR2 ANQGSEA. Trimming stripped 6 bases from V and 0 bases from J, with 17 bases between. The length of the CDR3 is 15 residues. The CDR3 DNA follows: TGCAGCGTGCTGGAAGGGACGGCCACTAACTATGGCTACACCTTC. Protein sequence: CSVLEGTATNYGYTF.

This clonotype was detected ten times or more. The chain uses TRBV7-2 and TRBJ2-1, with 7 bases identical to TRBD1. The V and J ends lost 2 bases and 4 bases, in that order; junction bases with no gene match: 11. Per germline, CDR1 SGHTA and CDR2 FQGNSA. CDR3 size: 17 residues. In nucleotides, the CDR3 is TGTGCCAGCAGCTTACAAGCGACAGGGTTACAATACAATGAGCAGTTCTTC. Translated: CASSLQATGLQYNEQFF.

Note on this clonotype: Since no conserved phenylalanine or tryptophan closes the CDR3, a read error is the likely cause. The V gene is TRBV7-3, the J gene TRBJ1-5, with 9 bases identical to TRBD1. CDR1 is SGHTA, CDR2 FQGTGA, per germline. This CDR3 is built from 17 residues. V lost 2 bases and J lost 5; bases outside the gene matches: 10. In DNA, the CDR3 is TGTGCCAGCAGCTTAGCAGAGGACAGGGGCCTATATCAGCCCCAGCATCTT. It is translated as CASSLAEDRGLYQPQHL.

The chain uses TRBV19 and TRBJ1-2, with unresolved D. Trimming removed 7 bases at V and 4 bases at J, with 13 bases between. The length of the CDR3 is 13 residues. Germline V CDR1 and CDR2: LNHDA, SQIVND (reference sequence). CDR3 sequence: CASKPTAFYGYTF. For the CDR3, the DNA is TGTGCCAGTAAGCCAACAGCTTTCTATGGCTACACCTTC.

As concerns this clonotype: One junction end disagrees with the germline gene, perhaps due to a read error. J is TRBJ2-1 and V is TRBV18; weak D call: TRBD2 (6 bases). The CDR3 contains 15 residues. Germline lookup yields CDR1 KGHSH and CDR2 LQKENI. The chain's CDR3 is CASSPLASSYNGQFF. The CDR3 DNA follows: TGTGCCAGCTCACCCCTAGCGAGCTCCTACAATGGGCAGTTCTTC.